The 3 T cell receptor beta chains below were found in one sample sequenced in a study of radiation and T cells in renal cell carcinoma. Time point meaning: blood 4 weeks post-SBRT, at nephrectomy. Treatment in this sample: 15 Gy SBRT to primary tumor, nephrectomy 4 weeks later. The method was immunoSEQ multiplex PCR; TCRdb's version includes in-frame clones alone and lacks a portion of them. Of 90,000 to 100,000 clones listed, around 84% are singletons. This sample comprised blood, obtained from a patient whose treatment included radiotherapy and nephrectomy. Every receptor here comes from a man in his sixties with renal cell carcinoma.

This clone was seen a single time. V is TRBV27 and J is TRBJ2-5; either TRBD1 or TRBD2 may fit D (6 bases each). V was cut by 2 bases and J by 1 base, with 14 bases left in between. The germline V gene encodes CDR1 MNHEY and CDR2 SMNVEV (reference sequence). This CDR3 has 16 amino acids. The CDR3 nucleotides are TGTGCCAGCAGTTTAGGTTCTTCGGGGGCCCAAGAGACCCAGTACTTC. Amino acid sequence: CASSLGSSGAQETQYF.

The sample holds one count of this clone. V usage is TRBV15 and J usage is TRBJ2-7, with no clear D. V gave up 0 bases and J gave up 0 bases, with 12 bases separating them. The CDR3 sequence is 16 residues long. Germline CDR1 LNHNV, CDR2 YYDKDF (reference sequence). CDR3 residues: CATSRDQGQSSYEQYF. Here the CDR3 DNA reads TGTGCCACCAGCAGAGATCAAGGGCAGAGCTCCTACGAGCAGTACTTC.

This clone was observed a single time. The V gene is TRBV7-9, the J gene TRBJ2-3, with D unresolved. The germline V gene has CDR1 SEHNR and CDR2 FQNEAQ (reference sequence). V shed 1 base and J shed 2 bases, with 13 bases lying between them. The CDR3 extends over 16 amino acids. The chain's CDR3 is CASSLERGTATDTQYF. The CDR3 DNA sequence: TGTGCCAGCAGCTTAGAAAGAGGAACAGCCACAGATACGCAGTATTTT.